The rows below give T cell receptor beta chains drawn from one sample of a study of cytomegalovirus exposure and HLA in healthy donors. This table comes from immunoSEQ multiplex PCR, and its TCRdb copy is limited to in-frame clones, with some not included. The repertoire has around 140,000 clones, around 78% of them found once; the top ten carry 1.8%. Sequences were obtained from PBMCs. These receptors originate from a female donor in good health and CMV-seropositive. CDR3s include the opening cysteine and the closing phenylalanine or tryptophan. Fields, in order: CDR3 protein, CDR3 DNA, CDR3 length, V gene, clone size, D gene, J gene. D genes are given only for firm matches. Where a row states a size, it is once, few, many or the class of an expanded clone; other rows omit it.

cdr3_aa: CASSYGAGDLETQYF; cdr3_nt: TGTGCCAGCAGTTACGGCGCGGGAGATTTGGAGACCCAGTACTTC; cdr3_length: 15; v_call: TRBV6-5; clone_size: -; d_call: TRBD2; j_call: TRBJ2-5
cdr3_aa: CAWSVGGPGYTF; cdr3_nt: TGTGCCTGGAGTGTGGGGGGACCTGGCTACACCTTC; cdr3_length: 12; v_call: TRBV30; clone_size: -; d_call: -; j_call: TRBJ1-2
cdr3_aa: CASRRQGTAHTEAFF; cdr3_nt: TGTGCCAGCAGGAGACAGGGGACAGCTCACACTGAAGCTTTCTTT; cdr3_length: 15; v_call: TRBV6-5; clone_size: -; d_call: TRBD1; j_call: TRBJ1-1
cdr3_aa: CAIRDPLSGGAGDTQYF; cdr3_nt: TGTGCCATCAGGGACCCTCTTAGCGGGGGGGCGGGAGATACGCAGTATTTT; cdr3_length: 17; v_call: TRBV10-3; clone_size: -; d_call: TRBD2; j_call: TRBJ2-3
cdr3_aa: CASSQLGGSPYEQYF; cdr3_nt: TGCGCCAGCAGCCAGTTGGGGGGGAGTCCCTACGAGCAGTACTTC; cdr3_length: 15; v_call: TRBV4-1; clone_size: -; d_call: TRBD2; j_call: TRBJ2-7
cdr3_aa: CAISDRAGGYGYTF; cdr3_nt: TGTGCCATCAGTGATAGGGCAGGGGGCTATGGCTACACCTTC; cdr3_length: 14; v_call: TRBV10-3; clone_size: few; d_call: TRBD1; j_call: TRBJ1-2
cdr3_aa: CASSHLTGPSYNEQFF; cdr3_nt: TGCGCCAGCAGCCACCTAACAGGGCCCTCCTACAATGAGCAGTTCTTC; cdr3_length: 16; v_call: TRBV4-1; clone_size: -; d_call: -; j_call: TRBJ2-1
cdr3_aa: CATSRDSGQGSPYEQYF; cdr3_nt: TGTGCCACCAGCAGAGATTCTGGACAGGGGTCCCCCTACGAGCAGTACTTC; cdr3_length: 17; v_call: TRBV15; clone_size: -; d_call: TRBD1; j_call: TRBJ2-7
cdr3_aa: CASSYSQGAPGCEQFF; cdr3_nt: TGTGCCAGCAGTTACTCCCAGGGGGCTCCCGGCTGTGAGCAGTTCTTC; cdr3_length: 16; v_call: TRBV6-6; clone_size: -; d_call: TRBD1; j_call: TRBJ2-1
cdr3_aa: CASSKDRGTGELFF; cdr3_nt: TGCGCCAGCAGCAAGGACAGGGGCACCGGGGAGCTGTTTTTT; cdr3_length: 14; v_call: TRBV5-1; clone_size: -; d_call: TRBD1; j_call: TRBJ2-2
cdr3_aa: CASSLWGDTGELFF; cdr3_nt: TGCGCCAGCAGCTTATGGGGGGACACCGGGGAGCTGTTTTTT; cdr3_length: 14; v_call: TRBV5-1; clone_size: -; d_call: -; j_call: TRBJ2-2
cdr3_aa: CASSLGAGHRGYTF; cdr3_nt: TGTGCCAGCAGTTTAGGGGCAGGGCATAGGGGCTACACCTTC; cdr3_length: 14; v_call: TRBV28; clone_size: -; d_call: -; j_call: TRBJ1-2
cdr3_aa: CASSQSGTLSVNQPQHF; cdr3_nt: TGTGCCAGCAGCCAATCCGGGACACTTTCCGTCAATCAGCCCCAGCATTTT; cdr3_length: 17; v_call: TRBV5-5; clone_size: few; d_call: -; j_call: TRBJ1-5
cdr3_aa: CASKSPAGEVETQYF; cdr3_nt: TGCGCCAGCAAGTCCCCAGCGGGGGAGGTGGAGACCCAGTACTTC; cdr3_length: 15; v_call: TRBV5-1; clone_size: -; d_call: TRBD2; j_call: TRBJ2-5
cdr3_aa: CASSPQVTGGNGYTF; cdr3_nt: TGTGCCAGCAGCCCCCAAGTGACAGGGGGCAATGGCTACACCTTC; cdr3_length: 15; v_call: TRBV5-6; clone_size: few; d_call: TRBD1; j_call: TRBJ1-2
cdr3_aa: CASSLARGGDRSNQPQHF; cdr3_nt: TGTGCCAGCAGCTTAGCGAGAGGTGGAGACAGAAGCAATCAGCCCCAGCATTTT; cdr3_length: 18; v_call: TRBV7-9; clone_size: -; d_call: -; j_call: TRBJ1-5
cdr3_aa: CASSESQRAGELFF; cdr3_nt: TGCGCCAGCAGTGAGTCGCAGCGGGCCGGGGAGCTGTTTTTT; cdr3_length: 14; v_call: TRBV10-1; clone_size: -; d_call: -; j_call: TRBJ2-2
cdr3_aa: CSVDPLKPQETQYF; cdr3_nt: TGCAGCGTTGACCCTCTAAAGCCCCAAGAGACCCAGTACTTC; cdr3_length: 14; v_call: TRBV29-1; clone_size: -; d_call: -; j_call: TRBJ2-5
cdr3_aa: CASSEALRGEQYF; cdr3_nt: TGTGCCAGCAGTGAAGCGCTTCGGGGCGAGCAGTACTTC; cdr3_length: 13; v_call: TRBV6-1; clone_size: -; d_call: -; j_call: TRBJ2-7
cdr3_aa: CAWSGGGFEAFF; cdr3_nt: TGTGCCTGGAGTGGAGGGGGCTTTGAAGCTTTCTTT; cdr3_length: 12; v_call: TRBV30; clone_size: -; d_call: TRBD1; j_call: TRBJ1-1
cdr3_aa: CASSLVASTAYEQYF; cdr3_nt: TGTGCCAGCAGCTTAGTGGCTAGTACGGCCTACGAGCAGTACTTC; cdr3_length: 15; v_call: TRBV7-2; clone_size: -; d_call: -; j_call: TRBJ2-7
cdr3_aa: CASSIAGEQFF; cdr3_nt: TGTGCCAGCAGTATCGCAGGCGAGCAGTTCTTC; cdr3_length: 11; v_call: TRBV7-9; clone_size: -; d_call: -; j_call: TRBJ2-1
cdr3_aa: CASTEDRGGQPQHF; cdr3_nt: TGTGCCAGCACCGAGGACAGGGGCGGTCAGCCCCAGCATTTT; cdr3_length: 14; v_call: TRBV2; clone_size: few; d_call: TRBD1; j_call: TRBJ1-5
cdr3_aa: CAWSPGTSGVMAQYF; cdr3_nt: TGTGCCTGGAGCCCGGGGACTAGCGGGGTAATGGCCCAGTACTTC; cdr3_length: 15; v_call: TRBV30; clone_size: once; d_call: TRBD2; j_call: TRBJ2-5
cdr3_aa: CATLPGLAGGQETQYF; cdr3_nt: TGTGCCACCCTACCCGGGCTAGCGGGGGGGCAAGAGACCCAGTACTTC; cdr3_length: 16; v_call: TRBV6-6; clone_size: -; d_call: TRBD2; j_call: TRBJ2-5
cdr3_aa: CAIRTSGTVDTQYF; cdr3_nt: TGTGCCATCAGGACTAGCGGGACGGTAGATACGCAGTATTTT; cdr3_length: 14; v_call: TRBV10-3; clone_size: -; d_call: TRBD2; j_call: TRBJ2-3
cdr3_aa: CASSWGQNNEQFF; cdr3_nt: TGTGCCAGCAGCTGGGGACAGAACAATGAGCAGTTCTTC; cdr3_length: 13; v_call: TRBV7-3; clone_size: -; d_call: TRBD1; j_call: TRBJ2-1
cdr3_aa: CASSASGGEAFF; cdr3_nt: TGTGCCAGCAGCGCCTCAGGGGGAGAAGCTTTCTTT; cdr3_length: 12; v_call: TRBV11-1; clone_size: -; d_call: TRBD1; j_call: TRBJ1-1
cdr3_aa: CASSEEVHGADTQYF; cdr3_nt: TGTGCCAGCAGTGAAGAGGTCCACGGGGCAGATACGCAGTATTTT; cdr3_length: 15; v_call: TRBV25-1; clone_size: few; d_call: -; j_call: TRBJ2-3
cdr3_aa: CSVEGFRTSEKTQYF; cdr3_nt: TGCAGCGTTGAAGGCTTCCGGACTAGCGAAAAGACCCAGTACTTC; cdr3_length: 15; v_call: TRBV29-1; clone_size: -; d_call: TRBD2; j_call: TRBJ2-5
cdr3_aa: CASNLAGDSGTETQYF; cdr3_nt: TGTGCCAGCAACCTAGCGGGGGACTCCGGAACGGAGACCCAGTACTTC; cdr3_length: 16; v_call: TRBV9; clone_size: -; d_call: TRBD2; j_call: TRBJ2-5
cdr3_aa: CASSLSGARAEAFF; cdr3_nt: TGTGCCAGCAGCTTGTCAGGGGCGCGTGCTGAAGCTTTCTTT; cdr3_length: 14; v_call: TRBV13; clone_size: few; d_call: -; j_call: TRBJ1-1
cdr3_aa: CASSLLNRATNEQYF; cdr3_nt: TGTGCCAGCAGCTTGCTAAACAGGGCTACGAACGAGCAGTACTTC; cdr3_length: 15; v_call: TRBV5-6; clone_size: once; d_call: -; j_call: TRBJ2-7
cdr3_aa: CASSFSARSGETQYF; cdr3_nt: TGTGCCAGCAGCTTTTCGGCCCGCAGCGGGGAGACCCAGTACTTC; cdr3_length: 15; v_call: TRBV5-4; clone_size: -; d_call: -; j_call: TRBJ2-5
cdr3_aa: CASSQLTEYTGELFF; cdr3_nt: TGTGCCAGCAGTCAACTGACAGAGTACACCGGGGAGCTGTTTTTT; cdr3_length: 15; v_call: TRBV6-6; clone_size: -; d_call: -; j_call: TRBJ2-2
cdr3_aa: CASSRTEGNTIYF; cdr3_nt: TGTGCCAGCAGTCGGACAGAAGGAAACACCATATATTTT; cdr3_length: 13; v_call: TRBV6-5; clone_size: -; d_call: -; j_call: TRBJ1-3
cdr3_aa: CASSPAGTRITDTQYF; cdr3_nt: TGTGCCAGCAGCCCCGCCGGGACTAGGATAACAGATACGCAGTATTTT; cdr3_length: 16; v_call: TRBV13; clone_size: few; d_call: TRBD2; j_call: TRBJ2-3
cdr3_aa: CASSQGGMVADTQYF; cdr3_nt: TGTGCCAGCTCGCAGGGGGGAATGGTCGCAGATACGCAGTATTTT; cdr3_length: 15; v_call: TRBV28; clone_size: -; d_call: -; j_call: TRBJ2-3
cdr3_aa: CASRATSGKSSYEQYF; cdr3_nt: TGTGCCAGCAGAGCCACTAGCGGCAAAAGCTCCTACGAGCAGTACTTC; cdr3_length: 16; v_call: TRBV7-8; clone_size: -; d_call: TRBD2; j_call: TRBJ2-7
cdr3_aa: CASQTGTSRSYEQYF; cdr3_nt: TGTGCCAGCCAGACCGGGACTAGCAGGTCCTACGAGCAGTACTTC; cdr3_length: 15; v_call: TRBV30; clone_size: -; d_call: TRBD2; j_call: TRBJ2-7